This record concerns one TCR beta chain sequence. Its matching antigen is unknown. The data were taken from a study of blood T cells in healthy people across ages. The study, taken as a whole, reports: It was not known whether donors were CMV positive (a possible confounder of expanded clonotype changes). PBMCs went unsorted, and a conclusive naive versus antigen-experienced comparison was therefore prevented. Across the age range, TCR beta diversity per million T cells fell in a roughly linear way.

Germline V CDR1 and CDR2: SQVTM, ANQGSEA. The CDR3 has 13 residues. The V and J ends lost 8 bases and 13 bases, in that order; junction bases with no gene match: 17. Through a sample-barcoded 5' primer and a J-beta primer mix, a second PCR was run for roughly 6 to 11 cycles. One entry per CDR3 protein, called by TCRdb with MiXCR from the 5' RACE reads. Of about 730,000 distinct CDR3 sequences in the sample, approximately 39% are singletons; the top ten hold 20% to 25%. Sequenced: blood. The chain uses TRBV29-1 and TRBJ2-1; 7 bases match TRBD2. The sequence came from a woman in her sixties or seventies in good health. The CDR3 loop is CSTKTGTGGDQFF. CDR3 DNA: TGCAGCACCAAGACGGGGACGGGGGGAGACCAGTTCTTC.